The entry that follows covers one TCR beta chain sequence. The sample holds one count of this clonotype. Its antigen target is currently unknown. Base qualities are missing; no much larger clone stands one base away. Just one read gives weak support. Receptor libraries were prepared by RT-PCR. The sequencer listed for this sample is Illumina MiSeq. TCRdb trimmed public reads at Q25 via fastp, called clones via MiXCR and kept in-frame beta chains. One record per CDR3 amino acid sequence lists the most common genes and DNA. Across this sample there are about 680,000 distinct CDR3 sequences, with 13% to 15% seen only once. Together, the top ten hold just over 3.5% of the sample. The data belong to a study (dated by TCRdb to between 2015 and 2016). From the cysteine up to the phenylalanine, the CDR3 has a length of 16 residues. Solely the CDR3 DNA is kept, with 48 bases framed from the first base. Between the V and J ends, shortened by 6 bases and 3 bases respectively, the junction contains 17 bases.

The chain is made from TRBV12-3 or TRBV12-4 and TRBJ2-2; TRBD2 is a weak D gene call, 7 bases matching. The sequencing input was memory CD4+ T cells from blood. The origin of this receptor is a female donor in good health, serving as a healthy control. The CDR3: CASRPLRGAYTGELFF. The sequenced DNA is TGTGCCAGCAGACCTCTTCGGGGGGCCTACACCGGGGAGCTGTTTTTT.